The 2 T cell receptor beta chains given below trace back to one sample, sequenced in a study of cytomegalovirus exposure and HLA in healthy donors. The PCR made use of 60 Vbeta and 13 Jbeta primers. The data were produced by immunoSEQ multiplex PCR, yet TCRdb's version contains in-frame clones alone and is incomplete. The table includes 150,000 to 200,000 clones, about 85% detected once. Sequencing input: PBMCs. These receptors came from a man in his late teens or twenties in good health and CMV-seropositive.

This chain links TRBV4-2 with TRBJ2-7; 8 bases are shared with TRBD2. Germline V gene lookup returns CDR1 LGHNA and CDR2 YNFKEQ. The CDR3 length is 15 residues. The V gene end was trimmed by 0 bases and the J gene end by 6 bases; junction bases not matched to a gene: 7. The CDR3 coding sequence is TGTGCCAGCAGCCAAGAGTCGGGGGGGCCTGTCGAGCAGTACTTC. This gives the protein CASSQESGGPVEQYF.

This chain links TRBV19 with TRBJ1-5; unclear D gene. The CDR3 runs to 14 residues. Deletions cut 5 bases from V and 4 bases from J, with 12 bases between. CDR1 is LNHDA and CDR2 is SQIVND in the germline V gene (reference sequence). The CDR3 DNA sequence: TGTGCCAGTAGTCGCTTATTACTAAATCAGCCCCAGCATTTT. Amino acid sequence: CASSRLLLNQPQHF.